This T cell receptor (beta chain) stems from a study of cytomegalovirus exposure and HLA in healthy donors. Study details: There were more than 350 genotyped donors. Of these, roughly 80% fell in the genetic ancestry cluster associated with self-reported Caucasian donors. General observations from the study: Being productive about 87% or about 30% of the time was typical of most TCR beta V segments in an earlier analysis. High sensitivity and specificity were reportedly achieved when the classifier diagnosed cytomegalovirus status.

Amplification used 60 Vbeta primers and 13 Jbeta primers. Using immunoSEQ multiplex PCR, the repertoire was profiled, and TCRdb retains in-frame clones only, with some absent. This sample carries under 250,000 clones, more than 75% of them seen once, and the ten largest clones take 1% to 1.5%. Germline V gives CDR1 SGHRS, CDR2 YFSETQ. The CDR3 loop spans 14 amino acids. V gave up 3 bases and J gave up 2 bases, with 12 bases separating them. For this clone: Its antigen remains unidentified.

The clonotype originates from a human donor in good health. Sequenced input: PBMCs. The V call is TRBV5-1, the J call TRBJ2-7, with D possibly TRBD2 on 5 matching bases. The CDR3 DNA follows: TGCGCCAGCAGCTGGACTGGGTCAGCCTACGAGCAGTACTTC. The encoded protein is CASSWTGSAYEQYF.